This entry concerns a single T cell receptor (beta chain). Germline V lookup: CDR1 SGHAT, CDR2 FQNNGV. V gave up 1 base and J gave up 4 bases; unmatched junction bases: 3. The CDR3 extends over 16 amino acids. This sample is drawn from a study of beta chain features in type 1 diabetes. In total, each donor contributed a single heparinised blood draw that averaged around 100 mL. Expressed TCRB transcripts were sequenced because the entire RNA isolate underwent reverse transcription. Sequencing was performed with immunoSEQ multiplex PCR; in TCRdb, only in-frame clones are kept and a portion is missing. The sample consists of about 400,000 clones, 10% to 15% of them appearing once.

The sample taken for sequencing was naive CD4+ T cells from blood. The chain recombines TRBV11-2 with TRBJ2-1; 11 bases match TRBD1. The receptor was isolated from a young man in good health. This CDR3 is CASSLAGTGGYNEQFF. CDR3 nucleotide sequence: TGTGCCAGCAGCTTAGCTGGGACAGGGGGTTACAATGAGCAGTTCTTC. The whole variable domain, filled in from reference TRBV11-2 and TRBJ2-1, reads EAGVAQSPRYKIIEKRQSVAFWCNPISGHATLYWYQQILGQGPKLLIQFQNNGVVDDSQLPKDRFSAERLKGVDSTLKIQPAKLEDSAVYLCASSLAGTGGYNEQFFGPGTRLTVL.